This T cell receptor beta chain was sequenced in a study of post-analysis software for immune sequencing data. General study results and limits: When the samples were clustered directly with F measure, those that had been prepared in the same batch showed strong co-clustering.

Points on this clonotype: Its antigen is unidentified.

TCR beta cDNA libraries had unique molecular identifiers. One entry per CDR3 protein, called by TCRdb with MiXCR from the PCR reads. The sample carries about 810,000 distinct CDR3 sequences, roughly half recorded once. This clonotype was obtained from a girl aged 10-17 years with multiple sclerosis. The specimen sequenced was blood.

In DNA form, the CDR3 reads TGTGCCAGCAGGAACGGGACAGTATACAATGAGCAGTTCTTC. Encoded protein: CASRNGTVYNEQFF. V gene TRBV14 combines with J gene TRBJ2-1, with 7 bases matching TRBD1. The CDR3 has 14 residues. Germline values: CDR1 SGHDN, CDR2 FVKESK. The V and J ends lost 6 bases and 4 bases, in that order; junction bases with no gene match: 6.